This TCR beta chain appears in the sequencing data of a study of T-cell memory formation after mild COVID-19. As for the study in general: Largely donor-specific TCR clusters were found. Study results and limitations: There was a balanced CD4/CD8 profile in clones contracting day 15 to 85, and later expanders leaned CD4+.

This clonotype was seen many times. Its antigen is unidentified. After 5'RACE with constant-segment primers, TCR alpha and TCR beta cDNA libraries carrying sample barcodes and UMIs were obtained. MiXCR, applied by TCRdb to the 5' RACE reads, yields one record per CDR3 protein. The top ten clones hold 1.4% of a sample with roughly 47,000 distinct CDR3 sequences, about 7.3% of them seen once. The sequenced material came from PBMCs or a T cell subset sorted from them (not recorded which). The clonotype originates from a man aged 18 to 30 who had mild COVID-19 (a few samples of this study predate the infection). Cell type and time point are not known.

The CDR3 coding sequence is TGCGCCAGCAGGGCAGGGACGACAGATACGCAGTATTTT. Its protein is CASRAGTTDTQYF. The J gene is TRBJ2-3, the V gene TRBV5-1; possibly TRBD1 or TRBD2 for D (5 bases each). The V and J ends lost 5 bases and 3 bases respectively, with 10 bases between them. Per the germline V gene, CDR1 is SGHRS and CDR2 is YFSETQ. The CDR3 runs 13 residues.